The clone carrying this TCR beta chain was seen only a few times. This entry is derived from a study of shared clonotypes between healthy human individuals. The CDR3 contains 14 residues. Germline CDR1 SGDLS, CDR2 YYNGEE. The germline V and J ends were trimmed by 4 bases and 0 bases, with 10 bases remaining between them. Profiling relied on immunoSEQ multiplex PCR, and the TCRdb table lists in-frame clones only, not all of them. The data contain approximately 2.5 million clones, approximately 94% of them singletons. Into CD45RA+ naive and CD45RA-negative memory subsets, the CD4+ cells were split. The chain carries TRBV9 and TRBJ1-1; no clear D. The sequence was obtained from a man aged 18 to 29 in good health. Sequencing was done on a sample of naive CD4+ T cells sorted from blood. Subset meaning: CD45RA+ positively selected. The CDR3 coding sequence is TGTGCCAGCAGCCCCCGGGCGGTGAACACTGAAGCTTTCTTT. Translating gives CASSPRAVNTEAFF.